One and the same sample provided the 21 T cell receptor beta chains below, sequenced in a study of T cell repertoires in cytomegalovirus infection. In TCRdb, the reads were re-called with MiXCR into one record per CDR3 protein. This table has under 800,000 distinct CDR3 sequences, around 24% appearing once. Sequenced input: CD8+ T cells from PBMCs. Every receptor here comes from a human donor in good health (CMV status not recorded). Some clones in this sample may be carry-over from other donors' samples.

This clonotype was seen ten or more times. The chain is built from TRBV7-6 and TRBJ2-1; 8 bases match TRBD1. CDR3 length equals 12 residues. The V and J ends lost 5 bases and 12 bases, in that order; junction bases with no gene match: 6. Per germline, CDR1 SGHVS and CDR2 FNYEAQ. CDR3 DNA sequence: TGTGCCAGCAGCCCGTCAGGGGGCCGGCAGTTCTTC. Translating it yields CASSPSGGRQFF.

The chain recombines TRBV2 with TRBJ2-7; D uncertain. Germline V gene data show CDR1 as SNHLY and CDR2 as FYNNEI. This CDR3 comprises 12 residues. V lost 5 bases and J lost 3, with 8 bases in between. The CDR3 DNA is TGTGCCAGCAGTACGTTGGGCTACGAGCAGTACGTC. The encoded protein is CASSTLGYEQYV.

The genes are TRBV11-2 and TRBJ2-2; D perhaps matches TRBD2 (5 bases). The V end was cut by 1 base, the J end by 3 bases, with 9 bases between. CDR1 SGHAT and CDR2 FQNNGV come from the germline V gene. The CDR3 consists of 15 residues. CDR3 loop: CASSLAGKDTGELFF. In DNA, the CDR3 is TGTGCCAGCAGCTTAGCCGGGAAGGACACCGGGGAGCTGTTTTTT. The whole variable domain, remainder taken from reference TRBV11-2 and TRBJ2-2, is EAGVAQSPRYKIIEKRQSVAFWCNPISGHATLYWYQQILGQGPKLLIQFQNNGVVDDSQLPKDRFSAERLKGVDSTLKIQPAKLEDSAVYLCASSLAGKDTGELFFGEGSRLTVL.

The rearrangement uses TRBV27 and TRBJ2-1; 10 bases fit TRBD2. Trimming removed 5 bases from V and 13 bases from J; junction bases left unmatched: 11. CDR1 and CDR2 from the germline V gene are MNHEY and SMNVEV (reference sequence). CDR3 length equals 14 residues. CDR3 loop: CASSPAGGPGDQFF. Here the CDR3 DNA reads TGTGCCAGCAGTCCAGCGGGGGGGCCGGGTGATCAGTTCTTC.

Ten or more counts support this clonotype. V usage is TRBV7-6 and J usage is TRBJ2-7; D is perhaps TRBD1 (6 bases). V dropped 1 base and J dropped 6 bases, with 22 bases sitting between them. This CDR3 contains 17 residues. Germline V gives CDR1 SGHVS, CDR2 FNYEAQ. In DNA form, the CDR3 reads TGTGCCAGCAGCTTAGTGGTGGGCACAGGGTCGATCGGCGAGCAGTACTTC. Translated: CASSLVVGTGSIGEQYF.

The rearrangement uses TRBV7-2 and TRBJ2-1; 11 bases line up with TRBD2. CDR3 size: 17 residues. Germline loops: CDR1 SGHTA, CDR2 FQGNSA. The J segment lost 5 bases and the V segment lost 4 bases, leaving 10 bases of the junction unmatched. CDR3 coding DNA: TGTGCCAGCAGCTCGGGACTTAGCGGGGGGGTCGACAATGAGCAGTTCTTC. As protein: CASSSGLSGGVDNEQFF. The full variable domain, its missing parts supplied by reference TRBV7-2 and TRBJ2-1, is GAGVSQSPSNKVTEKGKDVELRCDPISGHTALYWYRQSLGQGLEFLIYFQGNSAPDKSGLPSDRFSAERTGGSVSTLTIQRTQQEDSAVYLCASSSGLSGGVDNEQFFGPGTRLTVL.

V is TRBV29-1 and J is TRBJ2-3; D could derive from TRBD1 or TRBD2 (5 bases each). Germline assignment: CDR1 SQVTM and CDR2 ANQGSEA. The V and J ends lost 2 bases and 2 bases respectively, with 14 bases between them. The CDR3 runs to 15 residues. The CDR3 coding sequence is TGCAGCGTTGAACGACGGGACCTCCCCACAGATACGCAGTATTTT. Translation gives CSVERRDLPTDTQYF.

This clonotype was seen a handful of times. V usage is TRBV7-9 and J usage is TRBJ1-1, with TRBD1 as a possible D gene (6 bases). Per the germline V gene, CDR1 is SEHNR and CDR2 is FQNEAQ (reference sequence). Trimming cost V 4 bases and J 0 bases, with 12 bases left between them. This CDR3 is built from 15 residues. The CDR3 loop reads CASSSPDRMNTEAFF. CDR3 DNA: TGTGCCAGCAGCTCGCCTGACAGGATGAACACTGAAGCTTTCTTT.

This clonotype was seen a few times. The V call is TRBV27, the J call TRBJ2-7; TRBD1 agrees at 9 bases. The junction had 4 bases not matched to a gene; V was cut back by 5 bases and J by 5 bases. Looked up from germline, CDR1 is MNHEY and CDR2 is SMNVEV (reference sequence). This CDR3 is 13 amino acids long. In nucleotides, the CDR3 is TGTGCCAGCAGTGTCACAGGGGGCCACGAGCAGTACTTC. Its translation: CASSVTGGHEQYF.

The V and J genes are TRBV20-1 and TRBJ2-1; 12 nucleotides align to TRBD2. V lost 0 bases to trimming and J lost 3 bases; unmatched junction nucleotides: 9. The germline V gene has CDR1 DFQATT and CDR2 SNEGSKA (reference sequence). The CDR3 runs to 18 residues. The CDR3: CSARDRAPSGGVYNEQFF. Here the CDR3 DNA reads TGCAGTGCTAGAGATCGGGCCCCTAGCGGGGGGGTCTACAATGAGCAGTTCTTC.

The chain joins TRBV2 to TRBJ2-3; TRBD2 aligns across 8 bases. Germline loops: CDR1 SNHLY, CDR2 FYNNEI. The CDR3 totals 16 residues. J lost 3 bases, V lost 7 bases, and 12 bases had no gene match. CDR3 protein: CASKNGGAAGTDTQYF. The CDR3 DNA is TGTGCCAGCAAGAACGGGGGGGCGGCGGGGACAGATACGCAGTATTTT.

For the CDR3, the DNA is TGTGCCAGCAGAACTAGCGGGGGGGAGTACGAGCAGTACTTC. Residues: CASRTSGGEYEQYF. The V and J genes are TRBV28 and TRBJ2-7; 13 bases are a match to TRBD2. Germline V gene data show CDR1 as MDHEN and CDR2 as SYDVKM. V was pared by 6 bases and J by 4 bases, with 3 bases of the junction left unmatched. The CDR3 spans 14 residues.

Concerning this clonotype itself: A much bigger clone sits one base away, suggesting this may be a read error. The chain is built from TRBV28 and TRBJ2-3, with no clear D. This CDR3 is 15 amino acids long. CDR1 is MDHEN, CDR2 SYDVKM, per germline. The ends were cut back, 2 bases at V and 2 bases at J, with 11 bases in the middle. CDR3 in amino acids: CASSLSWRYTDTQYF. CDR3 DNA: TGTGCCAGCAGTTTAAGTTGGAGATACACAGATACGCAGTATTTT. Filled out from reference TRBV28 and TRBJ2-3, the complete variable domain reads DVKVTQSSRYLVKRTGEKVFLECVQDMDHENMFWYRQDPGLGLRLIYFSYDVKMKEKGDIPEGYSVSREKKERFSLILESASTNQTSMYLCASSLSWRYTDTQYFGPGTRLTVL.

The CDR3 protein is CASSQVQLGPGNEQFF. The CDR3 DNA reads as TGTGCCAGCAGCCAAGTGCAGCTAGGGCCTGGCAATGAGCAGTTCTTC. This chain joins TRBV14 and TRBJ2-1; D ambiguous. Germline CDR1 SGHDN, CDR2 FVKESK. V lost 1 base and J 6 bases, leaving 16 bases between the germline ends. The CDR3 loop spans 16 amino acids. The full variable domain, in which reference TRBV14 and TRBJ2-1 provide the parts outside the CDR3, is EAGVTQFPSHSVIEKGQTVTLRCDPISGHDNLYWYRRVMGKEIKFLLHFVKESKQDESGMPNNRFLAERTGGTYSTLKVQPAELEDSGVYFCASSQVQLGPGNEQFFGPGTRLTVL.

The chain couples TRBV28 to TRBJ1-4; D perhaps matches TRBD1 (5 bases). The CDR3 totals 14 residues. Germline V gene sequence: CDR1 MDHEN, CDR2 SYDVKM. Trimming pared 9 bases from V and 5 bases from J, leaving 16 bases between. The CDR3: CASGTGRSNEKLFF. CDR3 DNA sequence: TGTGCCAGTGGGACGGGGCGGTCAAATGAAAAACTGTTTTTT. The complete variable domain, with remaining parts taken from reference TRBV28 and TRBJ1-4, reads DVKVTQSSRYLVKRTGEKVFLECVQDMDHENMFWYRQDPGLGLRLIYFSYDVKMKEKGDIPEGYSVSREKKERFSLILESASTNQTSMYLCASGTGRSNEKLFFGSGTQLSVL.

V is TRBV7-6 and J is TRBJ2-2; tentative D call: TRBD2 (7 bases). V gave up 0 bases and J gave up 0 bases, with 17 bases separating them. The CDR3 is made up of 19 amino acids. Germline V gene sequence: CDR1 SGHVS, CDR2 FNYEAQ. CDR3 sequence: CASSLAGRGPMPNTGELFF. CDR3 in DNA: TGTGCCAGCAGCTTAGCTGGGCGGGGGCCCATGCCGAACACCGGGGAGCTGTTTTTT. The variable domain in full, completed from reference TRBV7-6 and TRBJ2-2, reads GAGVSQSPRYKVTKRGQDVALRCDPISGHVSLYWYRQALGQGPEFLTYFNYEAQQDKSGLPNDRFSAERPEGSISTLTIQRTEQRDSAMYRCASSLAGRGPMPNTGELFFGEGSRLTVL.

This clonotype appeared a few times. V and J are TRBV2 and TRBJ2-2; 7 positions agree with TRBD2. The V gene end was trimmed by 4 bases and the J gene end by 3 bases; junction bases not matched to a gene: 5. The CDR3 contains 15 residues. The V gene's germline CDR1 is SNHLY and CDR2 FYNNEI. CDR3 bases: TGTGCCAGCAGTGGAGGTCTAGCGGACACCGGGGAGCTGTTTTTT. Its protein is CASSGGLADTGELFF.

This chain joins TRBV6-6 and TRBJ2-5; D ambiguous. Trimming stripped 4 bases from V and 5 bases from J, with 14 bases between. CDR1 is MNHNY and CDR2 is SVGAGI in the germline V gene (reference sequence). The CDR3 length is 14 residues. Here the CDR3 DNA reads TGTGCCAGCAGTTTCATGGACCCGTCGGAGACCCAGTACTTC. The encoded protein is CASSFMDPSETQYF.

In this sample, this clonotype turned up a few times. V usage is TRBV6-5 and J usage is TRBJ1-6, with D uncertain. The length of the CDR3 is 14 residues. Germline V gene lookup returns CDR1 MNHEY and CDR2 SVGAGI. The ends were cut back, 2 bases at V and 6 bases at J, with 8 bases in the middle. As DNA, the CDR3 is TGTGCCAGCAGTTACGAGTCACTTAATTCACCCCTCCACTTT. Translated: CASSYESLNSPLHF.

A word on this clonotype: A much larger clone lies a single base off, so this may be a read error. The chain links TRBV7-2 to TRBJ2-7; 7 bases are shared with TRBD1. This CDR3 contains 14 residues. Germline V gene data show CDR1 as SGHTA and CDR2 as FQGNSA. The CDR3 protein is CVILTWTGSYEQYV. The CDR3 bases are TGTGTCATCCTAACCTGGACAGGCTCCTACGAGCAGTACGTC.

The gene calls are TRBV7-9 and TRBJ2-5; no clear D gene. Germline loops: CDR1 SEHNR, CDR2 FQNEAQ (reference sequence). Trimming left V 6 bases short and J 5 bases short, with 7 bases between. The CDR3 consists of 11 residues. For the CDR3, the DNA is TGTGCCAGCAGAAAAAGGGAGACCCAGTACTTC. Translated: CASRKRETQYF. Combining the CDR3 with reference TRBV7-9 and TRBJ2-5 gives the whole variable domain DTGVSQNPRHKITKRGQNVTFRCDPISEHNRLYWYRQTLGQGPEFLTYFQNEAQLEKSRLLSDRFSAERPKGSFSTLEIQRTEQGDSAMYLCASRKRETQYFGPGTRLLVL.